These 6 T cell receptor beta chains came from one sample sequenced in a study of T cell responses to AZD1222 COVID-19 vaccine. Sequencing was performed with immunoSEQ multiplex PCR; in TCRdb, only in-frame clones are kept and a portion is missing. The sample records approximately 130,000 clones, roughly 88% being singletons. Here the sequenced sample was peripheral blood, taken 28 days after the second AZD1222 dose. The receptors derive from an adult who received the AZD1222 COVID-19 vaccine.

The chain carries TRBV11-2 and TRBJ2-7; 7 bases match TRBD2. The CDR3 consists of 14 residues. The V segment lost 3 bases and the J segment 0 bases; nucleotides outside the gene matches: 2. CDR1 SGHAT and CDR2 FQNNGV come from the germline V gene. The CDR3 nucleotides are TGTGCCAGCAGCTTCCTAGCGGACTCCTACGAGCAGTACTTC. Translation gives CASSFLADSYEQYF.

The gene calls are TRBV5-1 and TRBJ1-3; D is ambiguous. CDR3 length: 16 amino acids. V lost 0 bases and J 0 bases, leaving 10 bases between the germline ends. Germline V gene sequence: CDR1 SGHRS, CDR2 YFSETQ. In nucleotides, the CDR3 is TGCGCCAGCAGCTTGGCCGGCCTCGACTCTGGAAACACCATATATTTT. Translation gives CASSLAGLDSGNTIYF.

This clone occurred once. The chain carries TRBV9 and TRBJ2-7, with 10 nucleotides matching TRBD1. V was pared by 4 bases and J by 3 bases, with 7 bases of the junction left unmatched. The CDR3 totals 15 residues. Germline V CDR1 and CDR2: SGDLS, YYNGEE. DNA of the CDR3: TGTGCCAGCAGCCTACGGGGACAGGGGAACTACGAGCAGTACTTC. Protein sequence: CASSLRGQGNYEQYF.

The V and J genes are TRBV27 and TRBJ1-5, with D tentatively TRBD1 (5 bases). V gave up 7 bases and J gave up 3 bases, with 19 bases separating them. The CDR3 is made up of 16 amino acids. Germline CDR1 and CDR2: MNHEY and SMNVEV (reference sequence). Here the CDR3 DNA reads TGTGCCAGCACGAGTTTGGATCAGGGTATCAATCAGCCCCAGCATTTT. As protein: CASTSLDQGINQPQHF.

The chain uses TRBV24-1 and TRBJ1-3; 11 bases fit TRBD1. The CDR3 totals 15 residues. Trimming at V came to 11 bases and at J to 4 bases, leaving 9 bases not matched to a gene. Germline CDR1 reads KGHDR; CDR2 reads SFDVKD. The CDR3 here is CASVLGTGGGNTIYF. CDR3 coding DNA: TGTGCCAGCGTGCTAGGGACAGGGGGAGGAAACACCATATATTTT.

The V call is TRBV6-5, the J call TRBJ2-2, with 8 bases identical to TRBD1. Germline values: CDR1 MNHEY, CDR2 SVGAGI. This CDR3 spans 16 amino acids. V lost 2 bases to trimming and J lost 7 bases; unmatched junction nucleotides: 9. The CDR3 protein is CASSYRHRGAGGELFF. CDR3 in DNA: TGTGCCAGCAGTTACAGGCACAGGGGGGCAGGCGGGGAGCTGTTTTTT.